This entry features one TCR beta chain sequence. Its antigen is still unknown. Per-base qualities were not stored, and no clone one base away is much larger. CDR1 and CDR2, per the germline V gene (reference sequence), are LNHDA and SQIVND. Spanning cysteine to phenylalanine, the CDR3 consists of 17 amino acids. Only the CDR3 part of the read is kept: 51 bases, read in frame from the first base. For this chain, trimming is 5 bases at the V end and 5 bases at the J end, and the number of junction bases without a gene match is 15. TCRbeta CDR3 regions were amplified from genomic DNA using the immunoSEQ Assay, a bias-controlled multiplex PCR. From the authors' description of their analysis: Within the assay, amplification of reference gene primers was used to estimate how many nucleated cells each sample contained. To quantify the absolute abundance of each unique TCRbeta CDR3 rearrangement, sequence reads were collapsed and filtered. For each sample, productive Simpson clonality was calculated as the square root of Simpson's diversity index across productive rearrangements. TCRdb took this table from immuneACCESS and kept in-frame rearrangements with V and J called. Such tables lack part of the clones; where checked against another copy, unresolved V genes explain under half of the gap, and the rest is unexplained. V and J calls and clone size follow that table, whereas D and trimming were derived from the DNA. The sample table holds approximately 90,000 clones, of which 81% were seen once. The ten most abundant clones make up nearly 25% of the sample.

The record originates from a study of blood T cell repertoires in COVID-19 (dated by TCRdb to the early 2020s). General notes on the study: The collaborator samples originated in the United States, Italy and Spain and spanned the acute and convalescent phases of COVID-19. The material from the prospective study consisted of cDNA or gDNA derived from T cells, B-cell-depleted T cells, or PBMCs. Where HLA class I and class II types were available, the types were taken from metadata supplied by the sample provider, not from assay-based typing. Samples were obtained from the ongoing ImmuneRACE study (first 160 participants) and from 1,200 or so subjects provided by 6 global collaborators. Subjects who had been exposed to COVID-19, were actively infected with it, or had recovered from it provided the deeply sampled blood TCRbeta repertoires that made up the dataset. The repertoires were released in a freely available public database intended as a resource for research on the immune response to SARS-CoV-2. A de-identified subject ID, COVID-19 status, age in years and sex were almost always included in the sample metadata.

Collaborating institutions collected whole blood in K2EDTA tubes following their own protocols. Collaborator samples were shipped for TCRbeta analysis as frozen whole blood, isolated PBMCs, or DNA extracted from either sample type. General conclusions and limits of the study: The amount of clinical and demographic metadata varied by source and participant and was provided uncurated.

In this chain, TRBV19 is recombined with TRBJ1-5; 7 nucleotides in the junction match TRBD1. The sample was peripheral blood. The clonotype originates from an older man with active or convalescent COVID-19. Read as DNA, the sequence is TGTGCCAGTAGTTCTCGGTCAGGGGGTGTGTGGGATCAGCCCCAGCATTTT. Translated, it reads CASSSRSGGVWDQPQHF.